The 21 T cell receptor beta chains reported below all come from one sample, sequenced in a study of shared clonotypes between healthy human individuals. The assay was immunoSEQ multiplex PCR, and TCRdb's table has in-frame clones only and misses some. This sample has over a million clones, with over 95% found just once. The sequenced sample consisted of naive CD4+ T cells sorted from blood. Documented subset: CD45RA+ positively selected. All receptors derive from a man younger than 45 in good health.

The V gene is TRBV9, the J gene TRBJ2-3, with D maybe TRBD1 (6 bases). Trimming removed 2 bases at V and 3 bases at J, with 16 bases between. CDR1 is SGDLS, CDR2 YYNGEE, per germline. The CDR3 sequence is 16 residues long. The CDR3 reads CASSVPQGRGTDTQYF. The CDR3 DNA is TGTGCCAGCAGCGTCCCCCAGGGGCGCGGGACAGATACGCAGTATTTT.

CDR3 residues: CASSQGPLEETQYF. The CDR3 region has the DNA TGTGCCAGCAGCCAAGGTCCTTTAGAAGAGACCCAGTACTTC. The rearrangement links TRBV5-6 to TRBJ2-5; D is ambiguous. Deletions cut 4 bases from V and 3 bases from J, with 13 bases between. CDR1 and CDR2 from the germline V gene are SGHDT and YYEEEE. This CDR3 region has 14 residues.

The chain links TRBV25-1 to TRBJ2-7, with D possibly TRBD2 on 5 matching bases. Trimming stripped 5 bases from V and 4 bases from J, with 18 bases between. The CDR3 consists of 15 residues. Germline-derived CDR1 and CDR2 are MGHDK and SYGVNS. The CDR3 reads CASSLTGVRDYEQYF. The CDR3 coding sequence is TGTGCCAGCAGTTTGACTGGGGTGAGGGATTACGAGCAGTACTTC.

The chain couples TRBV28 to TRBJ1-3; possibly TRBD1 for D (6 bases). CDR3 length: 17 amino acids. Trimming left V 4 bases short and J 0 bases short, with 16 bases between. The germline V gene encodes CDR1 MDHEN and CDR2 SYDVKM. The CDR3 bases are TGTGCCAGCAGTTCGATCAAACAGGGATTCTCTGGAAACACCATATATTTT. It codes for CASSSIKQGFSGNTIYF.

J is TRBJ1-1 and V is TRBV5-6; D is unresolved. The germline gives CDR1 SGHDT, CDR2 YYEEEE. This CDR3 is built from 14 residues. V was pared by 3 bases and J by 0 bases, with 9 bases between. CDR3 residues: CASSSTLMNTEAFF. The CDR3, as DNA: TGTGCCAGCAGCTCGACACTGATGAACACTGAAGCTTTCTTT.

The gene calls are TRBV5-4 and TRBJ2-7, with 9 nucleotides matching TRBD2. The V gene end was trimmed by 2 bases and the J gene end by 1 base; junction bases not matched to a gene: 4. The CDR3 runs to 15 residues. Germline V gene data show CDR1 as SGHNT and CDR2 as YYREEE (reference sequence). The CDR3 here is CASSLSSGISYEQYF. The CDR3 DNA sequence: TGTGCCAGCAGCTTATCTAGCGGGATTTCCTACGAGCAGTACTTC.

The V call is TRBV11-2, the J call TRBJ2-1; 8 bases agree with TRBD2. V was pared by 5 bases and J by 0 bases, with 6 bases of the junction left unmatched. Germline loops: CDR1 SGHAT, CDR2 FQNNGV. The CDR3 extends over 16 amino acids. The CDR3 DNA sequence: TGTGCCAGCAGCACCATAGCGGGACCCTCCTACAATGAGCAGTTCTTC. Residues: CASSTIAGPSYNEQFF.

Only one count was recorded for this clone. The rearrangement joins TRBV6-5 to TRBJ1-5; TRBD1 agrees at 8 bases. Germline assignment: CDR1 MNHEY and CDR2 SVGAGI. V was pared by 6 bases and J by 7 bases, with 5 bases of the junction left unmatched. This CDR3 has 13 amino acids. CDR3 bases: TGTGCCAGCAGCTCTGGACAGGGACAGCCCCAGCATTTT. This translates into CASSSGQGQPQHF.

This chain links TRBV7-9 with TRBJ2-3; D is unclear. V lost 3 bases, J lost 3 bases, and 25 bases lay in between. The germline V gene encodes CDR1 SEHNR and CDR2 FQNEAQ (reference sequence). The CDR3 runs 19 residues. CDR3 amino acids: CASSFVAPGPMSQTDTQYF. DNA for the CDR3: TGTGCCAGCAGCTTTGTAGCCCCCGGGCCCATGAGCCAAACAGATACGCAGTATTTT.

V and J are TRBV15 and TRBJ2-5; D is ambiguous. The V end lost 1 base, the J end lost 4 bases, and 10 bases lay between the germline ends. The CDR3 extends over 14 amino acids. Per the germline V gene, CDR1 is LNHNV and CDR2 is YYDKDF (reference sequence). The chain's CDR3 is CATSRALEGETQYF. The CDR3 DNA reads TGTGCCACCAGCAGAGCACTCGAAGGAGAGACCCAGTACTTC.

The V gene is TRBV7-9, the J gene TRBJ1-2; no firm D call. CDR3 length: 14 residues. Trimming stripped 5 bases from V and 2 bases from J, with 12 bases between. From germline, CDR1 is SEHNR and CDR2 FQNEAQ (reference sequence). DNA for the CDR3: TGTGCCAGCAGCGCCGTTGGGCACAACTATGGCTACACCTTC. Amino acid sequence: CASSAVGHNYGYTF. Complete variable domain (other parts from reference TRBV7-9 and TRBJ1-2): DTGVSQNPRHKITKRGQNVTFRCDPISEHNRLYWYRQTLGQGPEFLTYFQNEAQLEKSRLLSDRFSAERPKGSFSTLEIQRTEQGDSAMYLCASSAVGHNYGYTFGSGTRLTVV.

CDR3 loop: CASSVGDTRYGYTF. In DNA form, the CDR3 reads TGTGCCAGCAGCGTAGGGGACACGCGCTATGGCTACACCTTC. The V call is TRBV9, the J call TRBJ1-2; tentatively, D is TRBD1 (6 bases). Looked up from germline, CDR1 is SGDLS and CDR2 is YYNGEE. The CDR3 spans 14 residues. Trimming shortened V by 0 bases and J by 4 bases, and 10 bases separated the two germline ends.

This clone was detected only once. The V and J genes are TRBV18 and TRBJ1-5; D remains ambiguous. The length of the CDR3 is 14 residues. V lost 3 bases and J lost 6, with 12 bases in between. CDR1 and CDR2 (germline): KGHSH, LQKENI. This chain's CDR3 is CASSPTRTFQPQHF. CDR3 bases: TGTGCCAGCTCACCCACCCGGACTTTTCAGCCCCAGCATTTT.

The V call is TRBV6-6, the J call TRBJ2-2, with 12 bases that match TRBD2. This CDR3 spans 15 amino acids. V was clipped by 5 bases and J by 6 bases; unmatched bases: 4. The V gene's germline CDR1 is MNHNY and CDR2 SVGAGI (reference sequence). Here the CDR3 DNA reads TGTGCCAGCAGTGTAGGACTAGCGGGATCCGGGGAGCTGTTTTTT. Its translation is CASSVGLAGSGELFF.

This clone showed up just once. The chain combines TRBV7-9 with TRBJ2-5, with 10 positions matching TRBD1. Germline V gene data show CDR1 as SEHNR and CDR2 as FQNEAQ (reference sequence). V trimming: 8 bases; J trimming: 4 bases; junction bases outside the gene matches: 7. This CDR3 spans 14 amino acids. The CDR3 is CASSWTGGGETQYF. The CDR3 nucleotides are TGTGCCAGCTCCTGGACAGGGGGTGGAGAGACCCAGTACTTC. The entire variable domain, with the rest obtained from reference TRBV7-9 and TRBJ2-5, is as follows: DTGVSQNPRHKITKRGQNVTFRCDPISEHNRLYWYRQTLGQGPEFLTYFQNEAQLEKSRLLSDRFSAERPKGSFSTLEIQRTEQGDSAMYLCASSWTGGGETQYFGPGTRLLVL.

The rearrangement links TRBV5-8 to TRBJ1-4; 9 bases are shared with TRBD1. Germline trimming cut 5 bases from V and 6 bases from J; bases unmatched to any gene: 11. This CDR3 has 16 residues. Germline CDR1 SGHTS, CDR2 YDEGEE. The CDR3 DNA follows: TGTGCCAGCAGTTATTATACAGGGGGCTTAGATGAAAAACTGTTTTTT. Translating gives CASSYYTGGLDEKLFF.

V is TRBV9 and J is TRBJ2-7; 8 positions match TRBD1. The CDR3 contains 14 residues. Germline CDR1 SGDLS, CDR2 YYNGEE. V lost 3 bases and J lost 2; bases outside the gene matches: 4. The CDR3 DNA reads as TGTGCCAGCAGCGCGACAGGGGTTCCCTACGAGCAGTACTTC. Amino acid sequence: CASSATGVPYEQYF.

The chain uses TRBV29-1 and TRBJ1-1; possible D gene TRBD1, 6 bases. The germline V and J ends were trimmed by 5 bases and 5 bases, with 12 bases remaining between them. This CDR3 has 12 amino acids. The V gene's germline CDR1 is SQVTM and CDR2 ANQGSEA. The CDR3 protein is CSVIQGWTEAFF. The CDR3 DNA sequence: TGCAGCGTTATACAGGGTTGGACTGAAGCTTTCTTT.

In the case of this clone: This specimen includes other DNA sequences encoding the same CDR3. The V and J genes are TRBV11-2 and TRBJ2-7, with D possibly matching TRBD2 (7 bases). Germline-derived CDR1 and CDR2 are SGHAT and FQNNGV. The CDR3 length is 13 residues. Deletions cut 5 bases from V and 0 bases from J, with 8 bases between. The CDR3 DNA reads TGTGCCAGCAGCCGGGGGGCCTCCTACGAGCAGTACTTC. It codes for CASSRGASYEQYF. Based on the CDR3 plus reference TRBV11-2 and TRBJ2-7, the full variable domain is EAGVAQSPRYKIIEKRQSVAFWCNPISGHATLYWYQQILGQGPKLLIQFQNNGVVDDSQLPKDRFSAERLKGVDSTLKIQPAKLEDSAVYLCASSRGASYEQYFGPGTRLTVT.

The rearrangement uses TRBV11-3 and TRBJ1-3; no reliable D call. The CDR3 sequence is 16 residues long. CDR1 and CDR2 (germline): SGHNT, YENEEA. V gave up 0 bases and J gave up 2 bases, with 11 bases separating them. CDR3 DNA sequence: TGTGCCAGCAGCTTAGATGGCAGTAGAACTGGAAACACCATATATTTT. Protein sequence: CASSLDGSRTGNTIYF.

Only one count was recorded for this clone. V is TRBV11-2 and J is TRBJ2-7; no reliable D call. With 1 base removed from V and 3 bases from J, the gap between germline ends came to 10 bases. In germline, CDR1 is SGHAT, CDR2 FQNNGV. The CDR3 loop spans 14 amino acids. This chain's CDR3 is CASSLGYGYYEQYF. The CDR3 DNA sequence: TGTGCCAGCAGCTTAGGTTACGGCTACTACGAGCAGTACTTC.